A single sample gave rise to the 5 T cell receptor beta chains below, sequenced in a study of prognosis after radiotherapy for stage I lung cancer (dated by TCRdb to about 2021). TCRdb names Illumina HiSeq 3000 as the instrument used. Two rounds of multiplex PCR were used to amplify the TCR beta CDR3 region from genomic DNA. In the first round of PCR, primers specific to each TRBV and TRBJ gene were used, and the primer sequences are filed in Chinese patent CN105087789A. In TCRdb, the public reads were trimmed at Q25 with fastp and aligned with MiXCR, with productive beta chains retained. Records with the same CDR3 protein are collapsed into one entry carrying the most frequent genes and DNA. The sample contains over 11,000 distinct CDR3 sequences, 56% of them found a single time. The top ten clonotypes cover roughly 25% of the sample. Sequenced material: PBMCs, taken before or after stereotactic body radiation therapy (not recorded which). All receptors derive from a donor over 45 with non-small cell lung cancer.

This chain uses TRBV6-1 with TRBJ2-3; D remains unclear. TRBJ1-5 matches the DNA end more closely, so the J call is doubtful. Germline CDR1 MNHNS, CDR2 SASEGT. CDR3 length equals 14 residues. CDR3 nucleotides: TGTGCCAGCATCCCCCGACTAGCGGGAGATACGCAGCATTTT. This codes for CASIPRLAGDTQHF.

By proportion, this clonotype is medium-sized. The chain is built from TRBV30 and TRBJ1-2, with 7 bases aligning to TRBD1. Unmatched junction bases numbered 2, after V lost 2 bases and J lost 5 bases. This CDR3 spans 12 amino acids. Germline loops: CDR1 GTSNPN, CDR2 SVGIG (reference sequence). CDR3 DNA sequence: TGTGCCTGGAGTCCACAGGGGTATGGCTACACCTTC. Translating it yields CAWSPQGYGYTF.

This clonotype has just one count. The genes are TRBV24-1 and TRBJ2-2, with D possibly matching TRBD2 (6 bases). In germline, CDR1 is KGHDR, CDR2 SFDVKD. The CDR3 spans 14 residues. Trimming cost V 3 bases and J 7 bases, with 11 bases left between them. The CDR3 DNA reads TGTGCCACCAGTGATATGACTAGTCTCGGGGAGCTGTTTTTT. Its translation is CATSDMTSLGELFF.

This clonotype was recorded only once. Here the CDR3 DNA reads TGTGCCAGCAGCCAGCCGGGACAGGGGGCGCTTGGCTACACCTTC. Its translation: CASSQPGQGALGYTF. The rearrangement uses TRBV3-1 and TRBJ1-2, with 12 bases aligning to TRBD1. From germline, CDR1 is LGHDT and CDR2 YNNKEL (reference sequence). This CDR3 comprises 15 residues. Germline trimming cut 3 bases from V and 7 bases from J; bases unmatched to any gene: 6.

As DNA, the CDR3 is TGTGCCAGCCGCAATCAGCCCCAGCATTTT. It specifies CASRNQPQHF. The chain couples TRBV27 to TRBJ1-5; D call uncertain. V was trimmed by 8 bases and J by 2 bases, leaving 1 base between them. This CDR3 spans 10 amino acids. Germline lookup yields CDR1 MNHEY and CDR2 SMNVEV (reference sequence).